The source of this T cell receptor beta chain is a study of T cells in Graves' hyperthyroidism and ophthalmopathy (dated by TCRdb to between 2018 and 2020). About the study as a whole: Peripheral blood samples were taken at initial diagnosis, before any treatment was given. To identify TCR V-J signatures that set the groups apart, the researchers used a discovery cohort of more than 95 patients, made up of 43 with Graves' ophthalmopathy and 57 with stable Graves' hyperthyroidism. Whether ophthalmopathy could be predicted prospectively was tested in an independent validation cohort made up of fewer than 20 hyperthyroidism patients plus 17 patients who later progressed to ophthalmopathy. The roughly 91 discovery patients were randomly divided into training and test sets at a 7:3 ratio. Thyroid tissue and blood T-cell repertoires from six Graves' hyperthyroidism patients were also compared in the study. Following sampling, methimazole starting at 30 mg daily was given to hyperthyroidism patients, and high-dose intravenous methylprednisolone was given to ophthalmopathy patients. The paper describes TCR Vbeta CDR3 sequencing of 120 to 150 peripheral blood samples, made up of 40 to 45 ophthalmopathy patients, approximately 76 hyperthyroidism patients and 17 progressor patients.

The germline V end is reduced by 8 bases and the J end by 6 bases; junction bases left unmatched: 11. The CDR3 has 14 amino acids, counting the end cysteine and phenylalanine. Kept here is only the CDR3 DNA, which spans 42 bases and is read in frame from base 1. Sequences ENHRY (CDR1) and SYGVKD (CDR2) are obtained from the germline V gene. A patient counted as having stable Graves' hyperthyroidism if no progression to ophthalmopathy occurred over 18 months of follow-up. Hyperthyroidism patients were newly diagnosed, had a disease duration of under 2 months, and were aged 18 to 65 years. Exclusion was applied to patients with uncontrolled infections, other autoimmune diseases, pregnancy or lactation. Diagnoses were based on clinical symptoms, serum thyroxine and TRAb, thyroid ultrasound and orbital computed tomography. Ficoll-Paque density gradient centrifugation was used to isolate PBMCs from around 10 ml of fresh peripheral blood. Total RNA was extracted using Trizol reagent, and RNA quality was assessed on an Agilent 2100 Bioanalyzer.

Amplification of TCR beta CDR3 regions was carried out from RNA transcripts. For the first round of RT-PCR on the TCR CDR3, the HTBI primer set was used together with the Qiagen OneStep RT-PCR kit. A second multiplex PCR round built the libraries, followed by size selection and purification. Libraries were sequenced paired-end with 100 bp reads on an Illumina HiSeq2000. The paper's data handling went like this. SOAPnuke was used to process the raw data, with reads discarded if the reads contained adapters or uncalled bases, had a mean Phred below 15, or lacked an exact constant-primer or identifier match. High-quality paired reads were merged using COPE v1.2.5, and each unique nucleotide sequence was defined as a clonotype. MiTCR v1.1 was used to align clonotypes to the IMGT TRBV, TRBD and TRBJ reference segments. The analysis included only V-J combinations with a frequency above 0.0001, which together covered approximately 99% of the repertoires. A TCS score was defined as the ratio of F50 (clonal expansion) to E x V (chaos), with BLOSUM62-based TCRdist applied between CDR3 peptides within each V-J. Welch's t-statistics and random forest reduced several hundred V-J features to 10 to 15, which were used in a naive Bayes classifier (R e1071). TCRdb trimmed public reads at Q25 via fastp, called clones via MiXCR and kept in-frame beta chains. Rows matching on CDR3 protein sequence are summarized as one entry with the most common DNA and genes. The V and J calls reflect TCRdb's pipeline rather than the authors' work. For this sample the table gives some 400,000 distinct CDR3 sequences, of which about 18% were detected only once. Clones ranked in the top ten supply approximately 4% of the sample.

In this sample, this clonotype turned up many times. Its antigen remains undetermined. Base qualities were left out, and no much larger clone turns up one base away. The full study reports these points: No statistical method was used to set the sample size in advance, and investigators knew the group allocation. Blood samples also contained most of the expanded thyroid clonotypes (frequency above 0.001), which suggests that blood repertoires may reflect thyroid immune responses. Ophthalmopathy was separated from stable hyperthyroidism by a 13 V-J signature model, with about 88% sensitivity and approximately 84% specificity obtained in cross-validation and 80%/75% obtained in testing. In validation, progression to ophthalmopathy was predicted by the model with more than 65% sensitivity and just over 72% specificity, a median of roughly 6.4 months before onset.

Sequencing was performed on blood. The sequence is built from TRBV10-3 and TRBJ2-5; TRBD1 fits 8 bases in the junction. The source is a woman younger than 35 with Graves' hyperthyroidism. The DNA reads TGTGCCATCGCCCCCGACAGGGGCGGAAAGACCCAGTACTTC. It encodes CAIAPDRGGKTQYF.